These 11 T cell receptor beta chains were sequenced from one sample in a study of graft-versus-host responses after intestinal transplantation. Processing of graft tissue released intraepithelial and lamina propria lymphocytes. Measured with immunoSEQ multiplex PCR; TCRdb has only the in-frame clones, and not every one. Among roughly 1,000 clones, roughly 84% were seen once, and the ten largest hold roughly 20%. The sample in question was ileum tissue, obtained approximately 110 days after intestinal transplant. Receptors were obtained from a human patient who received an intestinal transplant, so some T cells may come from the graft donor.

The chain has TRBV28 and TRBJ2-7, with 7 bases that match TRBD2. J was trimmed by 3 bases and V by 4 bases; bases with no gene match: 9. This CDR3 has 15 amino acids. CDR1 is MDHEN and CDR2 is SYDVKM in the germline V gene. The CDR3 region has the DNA TGTGCCAGCAGTTCACCACGGGAGGTCCACTACGAGCAGTACTTC. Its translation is CASSSPREVHYEQYF.

CDR3 in amino acids: CSVDRVNTEAFF. CDR3 nucleotides: TGCAGCGTTGACAGGGTGAACACTGAAGCTTTCTTT. This rearrangement joins TRBV29-1 to TRBJ1-1, with D possibly matching TRBD1 (5 bases). The CDR3 covers 12 residues. V lost 3 bases and J 0 bases, leaving 5 bases between the germline ends. Germline V gene data show CDR1 as SQVTM and CDR2 as ANQGSEA.

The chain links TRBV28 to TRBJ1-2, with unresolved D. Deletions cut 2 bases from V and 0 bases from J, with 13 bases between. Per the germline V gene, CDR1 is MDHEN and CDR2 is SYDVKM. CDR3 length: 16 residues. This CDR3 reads CASSLILQLANYGYTF. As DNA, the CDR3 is TGTGCCAGCAGTTTAATTTTACAGTTAGCTAACTATGGCTACACCTTC.

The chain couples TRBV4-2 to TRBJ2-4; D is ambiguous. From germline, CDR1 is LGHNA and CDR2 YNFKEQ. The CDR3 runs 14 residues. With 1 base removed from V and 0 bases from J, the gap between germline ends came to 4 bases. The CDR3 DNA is TGTGCCAGCAGCCAAGCGGGAGCCAAAAACATTCAGTACTTC. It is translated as CASSQAGAKNIQYF.

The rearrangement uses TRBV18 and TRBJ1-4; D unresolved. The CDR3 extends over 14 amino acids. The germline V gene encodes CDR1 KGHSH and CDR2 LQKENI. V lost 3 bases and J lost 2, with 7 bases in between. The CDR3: CASSPTSTNEKLFF. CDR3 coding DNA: TGTGCCAGCTCACCGACTTCGACTAATGAAAAACTGTTTTTT.

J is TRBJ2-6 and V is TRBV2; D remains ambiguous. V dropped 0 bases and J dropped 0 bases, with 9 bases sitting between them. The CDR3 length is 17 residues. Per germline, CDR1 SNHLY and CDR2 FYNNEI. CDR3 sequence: CASSEAPRGSGANVLTF. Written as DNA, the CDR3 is TGTGCCAGCAGTGAAGCGCCCCGAGGCTCTGGGGCCAACGTCCTGACTTTC.

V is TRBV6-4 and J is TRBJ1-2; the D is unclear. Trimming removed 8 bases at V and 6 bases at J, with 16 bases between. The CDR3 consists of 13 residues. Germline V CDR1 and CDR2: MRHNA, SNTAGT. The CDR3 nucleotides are TGTGCCAGCCGACCCCCCCGAGGCGATGGCTACACCTTC. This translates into CASRPPRGDGYTF.

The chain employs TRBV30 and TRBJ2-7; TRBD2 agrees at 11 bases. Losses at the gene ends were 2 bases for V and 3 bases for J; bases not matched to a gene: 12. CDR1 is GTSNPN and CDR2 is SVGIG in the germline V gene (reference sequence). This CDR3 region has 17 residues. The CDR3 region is CAWSTGTSGHQDYEQYF. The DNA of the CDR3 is TGTGCCTGGAGTACCGGGACTAGCGGTCATCAGGACTACGAGCAGTACTTC.

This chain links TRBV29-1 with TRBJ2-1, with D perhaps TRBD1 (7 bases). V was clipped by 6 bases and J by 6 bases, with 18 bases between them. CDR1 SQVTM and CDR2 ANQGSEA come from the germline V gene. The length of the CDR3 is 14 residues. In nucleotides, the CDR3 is TGCAGCGTGGAGCCCAAGCAGGGGGGCAATGAGCAGTTCTTC. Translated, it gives CSVEPKQGGNEQFF.

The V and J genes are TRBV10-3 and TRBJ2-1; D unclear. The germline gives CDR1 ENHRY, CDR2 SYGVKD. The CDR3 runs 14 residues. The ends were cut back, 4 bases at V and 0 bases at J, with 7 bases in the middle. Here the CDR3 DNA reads TGTGCCATCAGTGGTCCCTCCTCCTACAATGAGCAGTTCTTC. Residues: CAISGPSSYNEQFF.

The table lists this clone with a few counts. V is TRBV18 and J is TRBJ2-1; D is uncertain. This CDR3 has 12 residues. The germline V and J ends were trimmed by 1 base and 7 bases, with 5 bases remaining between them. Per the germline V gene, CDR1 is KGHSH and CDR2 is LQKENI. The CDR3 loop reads CASSPLRNEQFF. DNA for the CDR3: TGTGCCAGCTCACCACTGAGGAATGAGCAGTTCTTC. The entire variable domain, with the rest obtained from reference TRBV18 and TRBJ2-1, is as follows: NAGVMQNPRHLVRRRGQEARLRCSPMKGHSHVYWYRQLPEEGLKFMVYLQKENIIDESGMPKERFSAEFPKEGPSILRIQQVVRGDSAAYFCASSPLRNEQFFGPGTRLTVL.